This entry lists 7 T cell receptor beta chains sequenced from one sample in a study of metastatic and nonmetastatic thyroid tumors. All patients were treatment-naive before thyroid surgery. Using MiXCR, TCRdb re-called clones from the PCR reads. Seen here are about 35,000 clones, approximately 30% observed once, and the top ten hold 7.8%. Input material: blood. The source of these receptors is a female donor with papillary thyroid cancer or a benign thyroid nodule (not recorded which). Some clones in this sample may be carry-over from other donors' samples.

This clone counts as medium-sized (0.01 to 0.1%). The chain employs TRBV6-1 and TRBJ2-1; D is unclear. The CDR3 runs 15 residues. CDR1 is MNHNS and CDR2 is SASEGT in the germline V gene. V was shortened by 2 bases and J by 4 bases, with 12 bases between the two germline ends. The DNA of the CDR3 is TGTGCCAGCAGTGAACGACTGAGTCTTTACAATGAGCAGTTCTTC. Its protein is CASSERLSLYNEQFF.

This clone was seen repeatedly, ten times or more. V and J are TRBV24-1 and TRBJ1-2, with a possible D match to TRBD1 (5 bases). The CDR3 loop spans 13 amino acids. Deletions cut 4 bases from V and 1 base from J, with 6 bases between. Looked up from germline, CDR1 is KGHDR and CDR2 is SFDVKD. CDR3 in amino acids: CATSERGNYGYTF. The CDR3 coding sequence is TGTGCCACCAGTGAGAGGGGTAACTATGGCTACACCTTC.

The chain joins TRBV24-1 to TRBJ2-1, with TRBD2 matching 12 bases. The CDR3 runs 18 residues. After removal of 0 bases from V and 4 bases from J, the junction contained 6 bases not matched to a gene. Germline assignment: CDR1 KGHDR and CDR2 SFDVKD. Written as DNA, the CDR3 is TGTGCCACCAGTGATTTGCAGGCTAGCGGGGGGGTATACAATGAGCAGTTCTTC. This codes for CATSDLQASGGVYNEQFF.

This clone was seen only a few times. This chain joins TRBV28 and TRBJ2-5; D gene unclear. Per germline, CDR1 MDHEN and CDR2 SYDVKM. This CDR3 comprises 19 residues. V gave up 3 bases and J gave up 1 base, with 24 bases separating them. This chain's CDR3 is CASSFGFRLGSWSQETQYF. CDR3 sequence (DNA): TGTGCCAGCAGTTTTGGTTTCAGGTTAGGTTCGTGGTCCCAAGAGACCCAGTACTTC.

This clone was detected ten times or more. The chain carries TRBV19 and TRBJ2-7; TRBD2 aligns across 7 bases. V shed 6 bases and J 4 bases; nucleotides not matched to a gene: 9. The germline V gene encodes CDR1 LNHDA and CDR2 SQIVND (reference sequence). This CDR3 has 14 amino acids. For the CDR3, the DNA is TGTGCCAGTAGATTGGCGGGAGCTAGGTACGAGCAGTACTTC. Its translation: CASRLAGARYEQYF.

Only a few counts were recorded for this clone. V is TRBV20-1 and J is TRBJ1-2, with 7 bases lining up with TRBD1. With V trimmed by 3 bases and J by 3 bases, 4 bases remained unmatched. In germline, CDR1 is DFQATT, CDR2 SNEGSKA (reference sequence). The CDR3 runs 13 residues. CDR3 sequence reads: CSARGTEDYGYTF. CDR3 sequence (DNA): TGCAGTGCTAGGGGGACAGAAGACTATGGCTACACCTTC.

On this clone: The junction and the germline gene differ at one end; a read error may be behind it. The chain is built from TRBV7-7 and TRBJ1-5, with D unresolved. CDR3 length: 13 residues. Germline assignment: CDR1 SSHAT and CDR2 FNYEAQ (reference sequence). CDR3 in amino acids: CASSLVMDHPQHF. The CDR3 nucleotides read TGTGCTAGCAGCTTAGTGATGGATCATCCCCAGCATTTT.